The following is a T cell receptor beta chain sequence with its context. The table lists this clone with many counts. Its antigen is not yet known. The record has no base qualities; no much larger clone is one base away. Other DNA sequences in this specimen translate into the identical CDR3. No patient had received any treatment before thyroid surgery. Patient clinical samples collected from about 2011 to 2019 were retrospectively analysed using T-cell receptor beta sequencing. The CDR3 runs 13 amino acids, cysteine and phenylalanine included. This entry keeps only the CDR3 DNA: 39 bases, framed from base 1. V trim: 5 bases; J trim: 3 bases; unmatched bases: 4. This specimen comes from a study of metastatic and nonmetastatic thyroid tumors (dated by TCRdb to about 2020). For context, the study as a whole: The researchers compared repertoires between peripheral blood samples and tumor or nodule tissue samples from patients with malignant or benign thyroid disease. Findings and caveats that apply to the study as a whole: In both blood and tumor samples, malignant tumors were reported to have significantly higher TCR beta diversity than benign nodules.

The library was built by means of PCR. Instrument used: Illumina HiSeq 4000. High-throughput sequencing was used to profile the TCR beta-chain CDR3 region of each patient. The authors processed their data as follows. A classifier to discriminate distant-metastatic papillary thyroid cancer patients was built from CDR3 differences across clinicopathological groups. The Shannon index was used to measure repertoire diversity, and the Morisita-Horn index was used to measure how similar tumor and blood repertoires were. Through fastp at Q25 and MiXCR, TCRdb rebuilt clones from the public reads, retaining in-frame beta chains. The V and J calls, along with clone size, are taken from TCRdb and not from the paper's own processing. For this sample there are roughly 10,000 clones; more than 25% appear just once. The biggest ten clones account for around 16% of the sample.

The V and J segments used are TRBV12-3 or TRBV12-4 and TRBJ2-7; TRBD1 matches 7 bases in the middle. Sequencing was done on a sample of tumor tissue. The TCR originated in a female donor with papillary thyroid cancer or a benign thyroid nodule (not recorded which). Some clones in this sample may be carry-over from other donors' samples. The DNA sequence follows: TGTGCCAGCAGTAGGAACAGGGGCTACGAGCAGTACTTC. Its product reads: CASSRNRGYEQYF.